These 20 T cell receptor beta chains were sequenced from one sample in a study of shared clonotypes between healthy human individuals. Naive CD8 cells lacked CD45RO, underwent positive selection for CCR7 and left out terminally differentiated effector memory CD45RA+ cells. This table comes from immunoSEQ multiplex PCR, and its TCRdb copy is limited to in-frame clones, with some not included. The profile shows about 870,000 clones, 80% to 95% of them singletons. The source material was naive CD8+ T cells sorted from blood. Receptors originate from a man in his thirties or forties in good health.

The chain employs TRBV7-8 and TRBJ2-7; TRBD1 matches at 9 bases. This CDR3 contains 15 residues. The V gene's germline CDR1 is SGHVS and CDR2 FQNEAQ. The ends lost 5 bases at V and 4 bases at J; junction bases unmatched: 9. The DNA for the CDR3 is TGTGCCAGCAGCAGCCGGGACAGGGTCGGGTACGAGCAGTACTTC. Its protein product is CASSSRDRVGYEQYF.

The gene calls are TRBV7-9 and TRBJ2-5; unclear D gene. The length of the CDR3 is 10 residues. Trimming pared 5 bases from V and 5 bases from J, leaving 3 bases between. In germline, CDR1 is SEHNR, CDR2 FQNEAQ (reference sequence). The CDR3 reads CASSTETQYF. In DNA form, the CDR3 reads TGTGCCAGCAGCACGGAGACCCAGTACTTC.

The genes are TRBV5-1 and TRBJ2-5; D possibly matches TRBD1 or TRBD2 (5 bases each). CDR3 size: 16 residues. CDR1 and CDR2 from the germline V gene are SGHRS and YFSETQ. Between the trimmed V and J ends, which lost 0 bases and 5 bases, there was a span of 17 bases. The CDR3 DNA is TGCGCCAGCAGCTTGGACGGTGTGGGGGAATGGGAGACCCAGTACTTC. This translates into CASSLDGVGEWETQYF. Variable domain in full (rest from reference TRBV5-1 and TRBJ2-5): KAGVTQTPRYLIKTRGQQVTLSCSPISGHRSVSWYQQTPGQGLQFLFEYFSETQRNKGNFPGRFSGRQFSNSRSEMNVSTLELGDSALYLCASSLDGVGEWETQYFGPGTRLLVL.

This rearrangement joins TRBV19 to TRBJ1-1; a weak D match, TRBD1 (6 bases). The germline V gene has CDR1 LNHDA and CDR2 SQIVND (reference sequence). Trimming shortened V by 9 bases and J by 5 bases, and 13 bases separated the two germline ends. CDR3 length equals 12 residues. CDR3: CASKQGWTEAFF. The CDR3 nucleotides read TGTGCCAGCAAACAGGGATGGACTGAAGCTTTCTTT.

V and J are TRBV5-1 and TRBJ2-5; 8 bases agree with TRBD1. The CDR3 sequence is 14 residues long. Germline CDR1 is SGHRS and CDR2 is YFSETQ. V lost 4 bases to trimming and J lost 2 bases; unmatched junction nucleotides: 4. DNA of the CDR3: TGCGCCAGCAGCCCCGGGACAGGACAAGAGACCCAGTACTTC. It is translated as CASSPGTGQETQYF.

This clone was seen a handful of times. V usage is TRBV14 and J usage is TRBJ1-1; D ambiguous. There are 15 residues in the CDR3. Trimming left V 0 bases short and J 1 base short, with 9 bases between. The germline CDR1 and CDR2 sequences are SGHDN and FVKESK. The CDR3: CASSQEGSGNTEAFF. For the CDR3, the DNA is TGTGCCAGCAGCCAAGAAGGATCGGGGAACACTGAAGCTTTCTTT.

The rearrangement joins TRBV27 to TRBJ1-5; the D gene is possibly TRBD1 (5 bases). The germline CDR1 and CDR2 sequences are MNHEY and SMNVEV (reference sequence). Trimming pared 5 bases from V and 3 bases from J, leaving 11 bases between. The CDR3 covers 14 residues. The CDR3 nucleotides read TGTGCCAGCAGTCCTGGGGGGTTCAATCAGCCCCAGCATTTT. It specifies CASSPGGFNQPQHF.

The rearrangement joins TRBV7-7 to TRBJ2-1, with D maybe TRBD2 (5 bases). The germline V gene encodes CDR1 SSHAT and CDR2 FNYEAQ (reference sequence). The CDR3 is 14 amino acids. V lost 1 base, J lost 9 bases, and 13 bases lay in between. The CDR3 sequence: CASSLDPESGEQFF. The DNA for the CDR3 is TGTGCCAGCAGCTTAGACCCAGAGAGCGGTGAGCAGTTCTTC.

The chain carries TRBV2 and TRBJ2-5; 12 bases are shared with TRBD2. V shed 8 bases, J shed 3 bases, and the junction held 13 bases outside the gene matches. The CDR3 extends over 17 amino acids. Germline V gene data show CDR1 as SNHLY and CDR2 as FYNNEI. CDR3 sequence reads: CASWGASGRAGEETQYF. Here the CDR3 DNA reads TGTGCCAGCTGGGGGGCTAGCGGGAGGGCCGGAGAAGAGACCCAGTACTTC.

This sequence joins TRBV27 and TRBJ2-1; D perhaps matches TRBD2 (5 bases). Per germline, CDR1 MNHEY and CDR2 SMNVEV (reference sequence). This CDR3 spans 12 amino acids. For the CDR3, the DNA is TGTGGCGTAGGAGGCCTGGGCAATGAGCAGTTCTTC. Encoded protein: CGVGGLGNEQFF.

CDR3 sequence: CASSIPGIINEQFF. The CDR3 nucleotides read TGTGCCAGTAGTATCCCCGGGATAATCAATGAGCAGTTCTTC. The rearrangement uses TRBV19 and TRBJ2-1; tentatively, D is TRBD2 (5 bases). The V end lost 3 bases, the J end lost 6 bases, and 12 bases lay between the germline ends. Germline CDR1 LNHDA, CDR2 SQIVND (reference sequence). The CDR3 sequence is 14 residues long.

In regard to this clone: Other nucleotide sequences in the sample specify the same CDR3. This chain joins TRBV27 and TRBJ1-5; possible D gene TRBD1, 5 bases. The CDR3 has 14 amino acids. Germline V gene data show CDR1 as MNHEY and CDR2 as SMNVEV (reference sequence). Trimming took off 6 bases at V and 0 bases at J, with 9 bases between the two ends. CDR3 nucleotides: TGTGCCAGCAGAGGGACCTATAGCAATCAGCCCCAGCATTTT. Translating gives CASRGTYSNQPQHF.

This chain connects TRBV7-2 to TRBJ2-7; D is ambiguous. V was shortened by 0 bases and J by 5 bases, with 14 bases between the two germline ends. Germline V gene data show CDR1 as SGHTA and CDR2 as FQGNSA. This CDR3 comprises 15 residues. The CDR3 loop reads CASSLAPFGLNEQYF. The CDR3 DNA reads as TGTGCCAGCAGCTTAGCCCCCTTCGGTCTAAACGAGCAGTACTTC.

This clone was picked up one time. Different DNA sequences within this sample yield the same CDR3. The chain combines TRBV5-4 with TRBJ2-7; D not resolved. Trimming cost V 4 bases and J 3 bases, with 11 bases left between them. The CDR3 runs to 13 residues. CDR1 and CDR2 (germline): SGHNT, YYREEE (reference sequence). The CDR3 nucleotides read TGTGCCAGCAGCCTTAGTACTGGCTACGAGCAGTACTTC. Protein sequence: CASSLSTGYEQYF.

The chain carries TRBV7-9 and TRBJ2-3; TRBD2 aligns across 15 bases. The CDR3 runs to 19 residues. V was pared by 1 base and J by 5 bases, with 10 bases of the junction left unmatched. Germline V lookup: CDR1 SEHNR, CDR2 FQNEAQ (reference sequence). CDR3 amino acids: CASSLVRTSGRAQEDTQYF. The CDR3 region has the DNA TGTGCCAGCAGCTTAGTCCGGACTAGCGGGAGGGCCCAAGAAGATACGCAGTATTTT.

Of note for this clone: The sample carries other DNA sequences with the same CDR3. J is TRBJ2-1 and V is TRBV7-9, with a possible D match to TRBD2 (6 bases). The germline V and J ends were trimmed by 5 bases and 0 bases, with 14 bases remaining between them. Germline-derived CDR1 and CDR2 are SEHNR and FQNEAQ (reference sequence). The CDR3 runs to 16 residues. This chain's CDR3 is CASSPSAGISYNEQFF. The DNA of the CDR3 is TGTGCCAGCAGCCCCTCAGCGGGTATCTCCTACAATGAGCAGTTCTTC.

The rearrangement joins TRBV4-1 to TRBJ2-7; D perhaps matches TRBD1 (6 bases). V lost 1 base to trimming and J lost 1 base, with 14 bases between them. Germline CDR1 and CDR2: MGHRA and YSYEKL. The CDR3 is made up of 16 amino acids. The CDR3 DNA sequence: TGCGCCAGCAGCCAAGCCCTCGACAGGTTGTCCTACGAGCAGTACTTC. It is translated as CASSQALDRLSYEQYF.

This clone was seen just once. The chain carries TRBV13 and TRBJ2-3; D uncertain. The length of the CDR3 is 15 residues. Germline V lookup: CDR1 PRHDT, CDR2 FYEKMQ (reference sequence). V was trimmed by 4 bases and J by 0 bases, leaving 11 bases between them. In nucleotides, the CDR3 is TGTGCCAGCAGCTCCCCCGAGAGGAGCACAGATACGCAGTATTTT. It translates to CASSSPERSTDTQYF. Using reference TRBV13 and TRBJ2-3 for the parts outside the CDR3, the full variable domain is AAGVIQSPRHLIKEKRETATLKCYPIPRHDTVYWYQQGPGQDPQFLISFYEKMQSDKGSIPDRFSAQQFSDYHSELNMSSLELGDSALYFCASSSPERSTDTQYFGPGTRLTVL.

The CDR3 spells CASRIPGDTDTQYF. CDR3 sequence (DNA): TGTGCCAGCAGAATACCGGGAGACACAGATACGCAGTATTTT. The chain links TRBV5-4 to TRBJ2-3; a possible D gene is TRBD2 (6 bases). Per the germline V gene, CDR1 is SGHNT and CDR2 is YYREEE (reference sequence). V shed 5 bases and J shed 2 bases, with 12 bases lying between them. The CDR3 totals 14 residues.

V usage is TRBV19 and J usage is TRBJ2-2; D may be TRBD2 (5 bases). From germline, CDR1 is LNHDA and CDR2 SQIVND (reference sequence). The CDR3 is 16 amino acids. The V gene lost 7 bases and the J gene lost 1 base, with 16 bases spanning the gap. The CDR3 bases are TGTGCCAGTAAGCCAAGCGGAATGATGAACACCGGGGAGCTGTTTTTT. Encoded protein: CASKPSGMMNTGELFF.